Listed here is a single TCR beta chain. Treatment: oral pan-JAK inhibitor, 5-10 mg twice daily. Extracted RNA was reverse transcribed into cDNA, the sequencing template. Clones were read by immunoSEQ multiplex PCR, and TCRdb kept only the in-frame ones, dropping some. The sample has hundreds of thousands of clones, about 62% seen once. This entry is derived from a study of CD8+ T cells in alopecia areata. The germline V gene encodes CDR1 SGHTA and CDR2 FQGNSA. V was trimmed by 1 base and J by 5 bases, leaving 23 bases between them. CDR3 length: 18 residues. Sequences were derived from CD4+ T cells sorted from blood, sampled at week 24, from a patient treated with tofacitinib. The V and J genes are TRBV7-2 and TRBJ2-5, with D perhaps TRBD2 (7 bases). The sequence was obtained from a human donor with alopecia areata. The CDR3 protein is CASSLGGLAAARGETQYF. In DNA form, the CDR3 reads TGTGCCAGCAGCTTAGGGGGGCTAGCGGCGGCGAGAGGGGAGACCCAGTACTTC.